Ten or more counts support the clone carrying this T cell receptor (beta chain). The record originates from a study of patients and donors after allogeneic stem cell transplantation. TCRdb passed the RT-PCR reads through MiXCR, listing each CDR3 protein once. In the table there are around 240,000 distinct CDR3 sequences, 14% of which are singletons. This TCR was sampled from a human donor who was either an allogeneic HSCT recipient or a stem cell or donor lymphocyte infusion donor (not recorded which). It is not recorded whose cells these are; they may come from a transplant donor. The sample comprised blood, either unsorted or a sorted T cell fraction (not recorded which).

In DNA form, the CDR3 reads TGTGCCAGCAGGGGACTAGCGGGAGGCCAGGATGAGCAGTTCTTC. Protein: CASRGLAGGQDEQFF. The chain has TRBV12-3 or TRBV12-4 and TRBJ2-1, with 15 bases lining up with TRBD2. J gave up 8 bases and V 6 bases, and 5 bases lay outside the gene matches. This CDR3 is built from 15 residues.